This is a list of T cell receptor beta chains from one sample in a study of lymphopenia after photon versus proton radiotherapy. The assay was immunoSEQ multiplex PCR, and TCRdb's table has in-frame clones only and misses some. The top ten hold 10% to 15% of the sample, which has around 64,000 clones, around 90% seen once. Specimen: peripheral blood, collected from a patient treated with proton-based radiotherapy. These TCRs come from an elderly man with esophageal cancer. Each CDR3 is given with its conserved first and last residue. A D gene is named only where the DNA matches it firmly.

v_call	d_call	j_call	cdr3_nt	cdr3_aa
TRBV9	TRBD1	TRBJ1-1	TGTGCCAGCAGCGTAGGCCCCGGGACAGGGGGTCCCTTGGAAGCTTTCTTT	CASSVGPGTGGPLEAFF
TRBV7-9	TRBD2	TRBJ2-1	TGTGCCAGCAGCTTAGCCCTTAAACTAGCGGGAGATACCTATGAGCAGTTCTTC	CASSLALKLAGDTYEQFF
TRBV5-1	NA	TRBJ2-1	TGCGCCAGCAGCGTGGACAGCATTGTATTGGGTGAGCAGTTCTTC	CASSVDSIVLGEQFF
TRBV30	NA	TRBJ1-3	TGTGCCTGGAGTGGGGGGGCTGGAAACACCATATATTTT	CAWSGGAGNTIYF
TRBV2	NA	TRBJ1-3	TGTGCCAGCAGGAAGGGTTTAGGCTCTGGAAACACCATATATTTT	CASRKGLGSGNTIYF
TRBV5-1	NA	TRBJ2-7	TGCGCCAGCAGCTTGGTCTCTGGCTCCGGGTACGAGCAGTACTTC	CASSLVSGSGYEQYF
TRBV27	NA	TRBJ1-4	TGTGCCAGCAGTTTAGGGGGAAGGAGTGAAAAACTGTTTTTT	CASSLGGRSEKLFF
TRBV11-3	NA	TRBJ2-4	TGTGCCAGCAGCTCCCGACAGGTTCGAGTCAAAAACATTCAGTACTTC	CASSSRQVRVKNIQYF
TRBV2	TRBD1	TRBJ1-6	TGTGCCAGCAGTGGGCTACAGGGGGCGGCTTATAATTCACCCCTCCACTTT	CASSGLQGAAYNSPLHF
TRBV6-1	TRBD2	TRBJ2-7	TGTGCCAGCAGTGCGGGAGGGTTTTACGAGCAGTACTTC	CASSAGGFYEQYF
TRBV5-6	TRBD1	TRBJ1-1	TGTGCCAGCAGCTTGGAGAAAACAGGGGGCTTGGACACTGAAGCTTTCTTT	CASSLEKTGGLDTEAFF
TRBV7-2	NA	TRBJ1-2	TGTGCCAGCAGCTACTCTACTGGGTCTAACTATGGCTACACCTTC	CASSYSTGSNYGYTF
TRBV19	TRBD1	TRBJ1-5	TGTGCCAGTAGTATAGTAGGAATCGGCAGGGGGTATCAGCCCCAGCATTTT	CASSIVGIGRGYQPQHF
TRBV30	NA	TRBJ2-6	TGTGCCTGGAGTGACGCCTACTCTGGGGCCAACGTCCTGACTTTC	CAWSDAYSGANVLTF
TRBV5-1	TRBD1	TRBJ2-1	TGCGCCAGCAGCCCCCTAGAGACAGGGAAGTTTGGCAATGAGCAGTTCTTC	CASSPLETGKFGNEQFF
TRBV7-9	NA	TRBJ1-2	TGTGCCAGCAGCCGGCGGGGAGATGGCTACACCTTC	CASSRRGDGYTF
TRBV19	NA	TRBJ1-5	TGTGCCAGTAGTATATCCGGGACGTTAAGCAATCAGCCCCAGCATTTT	CASSISGTLSNQPQHF
TRBV5-1	TRBD1	TRBJ2-1	TGCGCCAGCACCCCGGACAGGGGGCAAAATGAGCAGTTCTTC	CASTPDRGQNEQFF
TRBV19	NA	TRBJ1-1	TGTGCCAGTAGTATAGAGCTGACCGGGACACACAACACTGAAGCTTTCTTT	CASSIELTGTHNTEAFF
TRBV18	NA	TRBJ1-2	TGTGCCAGCTCACCAGGGGGCGCATCTGGCTACACCTTC	CASSPGGASGYTF
TRBV2	NA	TRBJ2-2	TGTGCCAGCAGCTTCGGGACTTACAACACCGGGGAGCTGTTTTTT	CASSFGTYNTGELFF
TRBV19	TRBD2	TRBJ2-7	TGTGCCAGTAGTGGACTAGCGGGCTCCTACGAGCAGTACTTC	CASSGLAGSYEQYF
TRBV9	NA	TRBJ2-7	TGTGCCAGCAGCGTAGGAAGTACGGGGGGCCTCGGTCTCCACGAGCAGTACTTC	CASSVGSTGGLGLHEQYF
TRBV7-3	NA	TRBJ1-1	TGTGCCAGCAGCCGGTGGACGGCCCAGAACACTGAAGCTTTCTTT	CASSRWTAQNTEAFF
TRBV7-2	TRBD2	TRBJ2-1	TGTGCCAGCAGCCTTACCACAGCGGGAGGTTTACATGAGCAGTTCTTC	CASSLTTAGGLHEQFF
TRBV5-1	NA	TRBJ1-2	TGCGCCAGCAGCTTGTGGGGTATGGACTATGGCTACACCTTC	CASSLWGMDYGYTF